This TCR beta chain was captured by sequencing in a study of metastatic and nonmetastatic thyroid tumors (dated by TCRdb to 2018 to 2021). Study-level background: Repertoires from peripheral blood and from tumor or nodule tissue samples of malignant and benign thyroid patients were compared.

This clone was found many times. Its antigen has not been determined. Qualities for individual bases were not recorded, and no much larger clone is one base off. The CDR3 covers 13 residues, taking in both the cysteine and the phenylalanine. Just CDR3 DNA is preserved here, 39 bases in frame from base 1. V is pared back by 2 bases and J by 6 bases, with 10 bases lying between the germline termini. CDR1 and CDR2 (SNHLY, FYNNEI) derive from the germline V gene. Before undergoing thyroid surgery, none of the patients had been given any kind of treatment. The study retrospectively analysed patient clinical samples collected from about 2012 to 2019 using T-cell receptor beta sequencing. Broad study findings and their caveats: In both blood and tumor samples, TCR beta diversity was reported to be significantly higher in malignant tumors than in benign nodules.

The receptor library was made with PCR. Instrument used: Illumina HiSeq 4000. The TCR beta-chain CDR3 region of each patient was profiled by high-throughput sequencing. Regarding the original processing steps: The researchers built a classifier to tell apart papillary thyroid cancer patients with distant metastasis, based on CDR3 differences among clinicopathological groups. To measure repertoire diversity the researchers used the Shannon index, while the Morisita-Horn index served to gauge how similar the tumor and blood repertoires were. TCRdb applied fastp at Q25 and MiXCR to the public reads, then kept only in-frame beta chains. TCRdb, not the original authors, processed these V and J calls. In all, the sample holds tens of thousands of clones, and about 12% of those were seen once. The top ten hold 10% to 12% of the sample.

Sequencing input: blood. The V gene is TRBV2 and the J gene is TRBJ1-1; the D gene cannot be resolved reliably. The clonotype was recovered from a female donor with papillary thyroid cancer or a benign thyroid nodule (not recorded which). Some clones in this sample may be carry-over from other donors' samples. The CDR3 region reads CASSEIGFAEAFF. The nucleotide sequence reads TGTGCCAGCAGTGAAATAGGGTTTGCTGAAGCTTTCTTT.